This record looks at one T cell receptor beta chain sequence and its context. This CDR3 is built from 13 residues. Trimming shortened V by 11 bases and J by 5 bases, and 15 bases separated the two germline ends. Germline values: CDR1 ENHRY, CDR2 SYGVKD. Original analysis: It was from reference gene primer amplification that nucleated cell counts were estimated. Sequencing used immunoSEQ multiplex PCR; TCRdb keeps in-frame clones, though not all of them. The V and J calls and clone size were taken over from that table, and D and trimming were inferred from the DNA. The table has approximately 120,000 clones, about 86% seen once. The data are from a study of blood T cell repertoires in COVID-19. Across the study: There were acute and convalescent COVID-19 samples, and they came from the United States, Italy and Spain. From T cells, B-cell-depleted T cells, or PBMCs came the material, which was cDNA or gDNA.

The sample was peripheral blood. This sequence was found in a woman in her forties or fifties with acute or convalescent COVID-19. V usage is TRBV10-3 and J usage is TRBJ2-2; no clear D. The DNA for the CDR3 is TGTGCCGTACCAGCCGGAGTAACCGGGGAGCTGTTTTTT. It encodes CAVPAGVTGELFF.